Reported below is one T cell receptor beta chain. It has no known antigen specificity. Per-base qualities were not stored, and no clone one base away is much larger. Counted from cysteine to phenylalanine, this CDR3 has 15 amino acids. This entry keeps only the CDR3 DNA: 45 bases, framed from base 1. V is cut by 0 bases and J by 4 bases, and the space between the germline ends is 11 bases. The germline V gene gives CDR1 as MRHNA and CDR2 as SNTAGT. TCRbeta CDR3 regions were amplified from genomic DNA using the immunoSEQ Assay, a bias-controlled multiplex PCR. As for how the authors treated the data: The number of nucleated cells in each sample was estimated by amplification of reference gene primers within the assay. To quantify the absolute abundance of each unique TCRbeta CDR3 rearrangement, sequence reads were collapsed and filtered. For each sample, productive Simpson clonality was calculated by taking the square root of Simpson's diversity index across productive rearrangements. Drawn from immuneACCESS, this table holds only the in-frame rearrangements with V and J called that TCRdb kept. Clones are partly lost; checked studies trace under half to an unresolved V gene and leave the rest unexplained. The D gene and trimming were derived from the DNA, and the V and J assignments and clone size from that table. Here the sample has around 200,000 clones; approximately 90% occur a single time. The leading ten clones occupy 0.95% to 1.3% of the sample.

The collaborating institutions used their own protocols to collect whole blood in K2EDTA tubes. Collaborator samples were shipped for TCRbeta analysis as frozen whole blood, isolated PBMCs, or DNA extracted from either sample type. This sample is drawn from a study of blood T cell repertoires in COVID-19 (dated by TCRdb to 2018 to 2020). As for the study more broadly: Samples covering the acute and convalescent phases of COVID-19 were provided by collaborators in the United States, Italy and Spain. Deeply sampled blood TCRbeta repertoires from subjects exposed to, actively infected with, or recovered from COVID-19 were included in the dataset. Nearly every sample came with metadata listing a de-identified subject ID, COVID-19 status, age in years and sex. The repertoires were released in a freely available public database meant as a resource for research on the immune response to SARS-CoV-2. The prospective study material was composed of cDNA or gDNA derived from T cells, B-cell-depleted T cells, or PBMCs. The samples were drawn from two sources: the first 160 participants of the ongoing ImmuneRACE study, and over 1,000 subjects contributed by 6 global collaborators. Where available, HLA class I and class II types were obtained from metadata supplied by the sample provider rather than from assay-based typing. General study outcomes and caveats: How much clinical and demographic metadata was included differed by source and by participant, and the metadata was provided uncurated.

The sample comprised peripheral blood. Rearrangement joined TRBV6-4 to TRBJ2-3; the D gene identity is not certain. The sequence came from a man aged 30 to 39 with acute or convalescent COVID-19. The nucleotide sequence is TGTGCCAGCAGTGACTCTGGCATAGCAGCAGATACGCAGTATTTT. Its translation is CASSDSGIAADTQYF.